The TCR beta chain under discussion was sequenced for a study of long-term antiretroviral therapy in people with HIV. Study conclusions and caveats: Diversity measured after ART increased yet remained under transplant donor controls.

Samples were assayed with immunoSEQ v3.0 at survey level. Repertoires were generated with immunoSEQ multiplex PCR, while TCRdb's copy carries only in-frame clones and drops some. The sample shows some 28,000 clones, approximately 86% of them seen only once. This CDR3 has 16 residues. Germline V CDR1 and CDR2: SGHAT, FQNNGV. Between the trimmed V and J ends, which lost 1 base and 4 bases, there was a span of 16 bases. With regard to this clone: Antigen unknown.

This clonotype was obtained from a man between 40 and 49 years old with HIV. The sequencing here drew on unsorted PBMCs, taken 3 years after starting antiretroviral therapy. The rearrangement uses TRBV11-2 and TRBJ2-5; tentatively, D is TRBD2 (6 bases). The CDR3 sequence: CASSLVLASGSETQYF. The CDR3 DNA reads TGTGCCAGCAGCTTAGTACTAGCCTCCGGGTCAGAGACCCAGTACTTC.